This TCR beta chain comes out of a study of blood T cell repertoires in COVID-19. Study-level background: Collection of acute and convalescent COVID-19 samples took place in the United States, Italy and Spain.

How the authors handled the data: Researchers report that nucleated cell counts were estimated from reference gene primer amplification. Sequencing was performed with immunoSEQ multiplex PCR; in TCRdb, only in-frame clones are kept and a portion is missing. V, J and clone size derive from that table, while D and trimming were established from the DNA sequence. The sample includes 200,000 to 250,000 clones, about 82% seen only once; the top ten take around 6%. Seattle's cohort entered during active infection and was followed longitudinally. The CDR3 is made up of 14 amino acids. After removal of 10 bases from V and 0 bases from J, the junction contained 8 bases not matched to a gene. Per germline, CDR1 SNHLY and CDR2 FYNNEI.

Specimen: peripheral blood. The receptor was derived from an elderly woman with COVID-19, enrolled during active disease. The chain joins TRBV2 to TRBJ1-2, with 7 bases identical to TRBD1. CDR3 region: CATDSGQPNYGYTF. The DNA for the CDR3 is TGTGCCACCGATTCGGGACAGCCTAACTATGGCTACACCTTC.